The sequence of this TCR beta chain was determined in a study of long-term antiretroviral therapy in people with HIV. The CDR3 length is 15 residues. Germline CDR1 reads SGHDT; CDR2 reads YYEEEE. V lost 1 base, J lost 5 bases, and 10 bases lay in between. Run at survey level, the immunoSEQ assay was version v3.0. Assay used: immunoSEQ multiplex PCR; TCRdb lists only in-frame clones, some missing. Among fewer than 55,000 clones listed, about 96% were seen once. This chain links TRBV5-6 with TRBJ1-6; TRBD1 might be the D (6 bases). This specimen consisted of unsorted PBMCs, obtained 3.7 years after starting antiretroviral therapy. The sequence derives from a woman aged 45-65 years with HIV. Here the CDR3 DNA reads TGTGCCAGCAGCTTGAGGGGGGCGGATAATTCACCCCTCCACTTT. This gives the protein CASSLRGADNSPLHF.